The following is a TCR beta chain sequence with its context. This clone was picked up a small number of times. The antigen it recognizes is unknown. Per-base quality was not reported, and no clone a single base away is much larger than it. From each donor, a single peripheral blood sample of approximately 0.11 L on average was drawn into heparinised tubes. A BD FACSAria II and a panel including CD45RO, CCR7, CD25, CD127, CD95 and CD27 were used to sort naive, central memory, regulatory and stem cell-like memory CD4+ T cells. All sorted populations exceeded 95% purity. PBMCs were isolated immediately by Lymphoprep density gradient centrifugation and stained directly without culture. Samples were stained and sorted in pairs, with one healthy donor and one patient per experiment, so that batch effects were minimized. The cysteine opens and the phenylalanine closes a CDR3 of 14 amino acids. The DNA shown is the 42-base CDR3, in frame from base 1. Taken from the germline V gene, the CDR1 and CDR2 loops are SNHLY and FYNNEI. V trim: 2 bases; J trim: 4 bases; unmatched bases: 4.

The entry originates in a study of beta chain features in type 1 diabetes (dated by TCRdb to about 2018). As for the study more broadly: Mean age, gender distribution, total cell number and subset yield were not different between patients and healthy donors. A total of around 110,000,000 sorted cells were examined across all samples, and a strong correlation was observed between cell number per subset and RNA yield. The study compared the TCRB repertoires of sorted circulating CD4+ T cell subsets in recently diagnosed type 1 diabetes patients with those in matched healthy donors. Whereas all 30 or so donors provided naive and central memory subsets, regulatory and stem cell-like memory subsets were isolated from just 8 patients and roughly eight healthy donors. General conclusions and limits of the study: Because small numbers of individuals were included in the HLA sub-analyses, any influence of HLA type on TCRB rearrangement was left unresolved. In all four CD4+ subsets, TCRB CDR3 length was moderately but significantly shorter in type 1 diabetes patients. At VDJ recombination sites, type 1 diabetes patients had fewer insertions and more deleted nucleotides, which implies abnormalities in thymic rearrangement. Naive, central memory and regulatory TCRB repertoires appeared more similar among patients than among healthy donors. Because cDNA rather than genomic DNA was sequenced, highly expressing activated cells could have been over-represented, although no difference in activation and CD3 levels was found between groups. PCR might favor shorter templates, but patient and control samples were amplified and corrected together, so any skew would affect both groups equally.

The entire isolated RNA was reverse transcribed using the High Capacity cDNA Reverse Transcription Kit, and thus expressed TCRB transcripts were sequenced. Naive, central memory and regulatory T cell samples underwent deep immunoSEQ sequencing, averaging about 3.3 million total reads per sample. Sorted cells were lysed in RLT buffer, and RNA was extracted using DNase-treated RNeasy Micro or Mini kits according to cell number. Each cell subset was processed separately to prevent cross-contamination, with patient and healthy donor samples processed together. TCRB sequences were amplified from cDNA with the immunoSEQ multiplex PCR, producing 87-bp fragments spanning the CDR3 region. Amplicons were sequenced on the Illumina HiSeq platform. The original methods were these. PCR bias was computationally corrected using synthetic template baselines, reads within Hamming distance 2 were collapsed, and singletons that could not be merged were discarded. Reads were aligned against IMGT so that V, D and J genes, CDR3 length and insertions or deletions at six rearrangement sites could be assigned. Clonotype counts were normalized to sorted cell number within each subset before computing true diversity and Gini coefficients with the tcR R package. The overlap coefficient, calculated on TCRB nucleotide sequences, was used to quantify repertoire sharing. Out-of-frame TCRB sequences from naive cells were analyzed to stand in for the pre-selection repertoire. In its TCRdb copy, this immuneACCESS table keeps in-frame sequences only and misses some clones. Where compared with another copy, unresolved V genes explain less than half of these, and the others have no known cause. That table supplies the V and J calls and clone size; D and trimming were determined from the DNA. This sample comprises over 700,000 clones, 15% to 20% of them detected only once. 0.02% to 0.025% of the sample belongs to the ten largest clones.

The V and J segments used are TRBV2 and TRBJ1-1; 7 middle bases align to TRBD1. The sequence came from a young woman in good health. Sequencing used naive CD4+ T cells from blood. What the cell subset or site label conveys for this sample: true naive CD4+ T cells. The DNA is TGTGCCAGCAGTGAAACAGGGGAGGCCACTGAAGCTTTCTTT. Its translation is CASSETGEATEAFF.